A selection of T cell receptor beta chains follows, all from one sample in a study of technical replicates of blood from a few donors. Produced via immunoSEQ multiplex PCR; TCRdb's table is partial and in-frame only. The data contain about 100,000 clones, roughly 96% of them singletons. The sequencing input was T cells isolated from PBMCs. The receptors originated from a human donor in good health. CDR3s include the opening cysteine and the closing phenylalanine or tryptophan. Each record gives: clone size, D gene, V gene, J gene, CDR3 DNA, CDR3 protein. The D gene is left open where the match is weak. Expanded clones get a size class; other rows say once, few or many, or leave the size out.

clone_size: .
d_call: TRBD2
v_call: TRBV30
j_call: TRBJ2-7
cdr3_nt: TGTGCCTGGAGTAGTAGCGGGAGTGCGTACGAGCAGTACTTC
cdr3_aa: CAWSSSGSAYEQYF

clone_size: .
d_call: TRBD2
v_call: TRBV9
j_call: TRBJ2-7
cdr3_nt: TGTGCCAGCAGCGTAGGACTAGCGGGAGAGTACTACGAGCAGTACTTC
cdr3_aa: CASSVGLAGEYYEQYF

clone_size: .
d_call: .
v_call: TRBV21-1
j_call: TRBJ2-7
cdr3_nt: TGTGCCAGCAGCAGGGATGAGACAGGCGAGGCGAACTACGAGCAGTACTTC
cdr3_aa: CASSRDETGEANYEQYF

clone_size: .
d_call: .
v_call: TRBV29-1
j_call: TRBJ1-2
cdr3_nt: TGCAGCGTTGAAGGTGTGGCGGGTCCCGGGAATGGCTACACCTTC
cdr3_aa: CSVEGVAGPGNGYTF

clone_size: .
d_call: .
v_call: TRBV7-9
j_call: TRBJ2-5
cdr3_nt: TGTGCCAGCAGTCGACACGGCGGGGGCTTGGAGACCCAGTACTTC
cdr3_aa: CASSRHGGGLETQYF

clone_size: .
d_call: TRBD1
v_call: TRBV2
j_call: TRBJ2-1
cdr3_nt: TGTGCCAGCAGTGACACAGGGGGAGAAGCCGATGAGCAGTTCTTC
cdr3_aa: CASSDTGGEADEQFF

clone_size: .
d_call: .
v_call: TRBV7-6
j_call: TRBJ2-7
cdr3_nt: TGTGCCAGCAGACTGGACAGCTCCTACGAGCAGTACTTC
cdr3_aa: CASRLDSSYEQYF

clone_size: .
d_call: .
v_call: TRBV5-6
j_call: TRBJ1-1
cdr3_nt: TGTGCCAGCAGCTTGGGCAGATTAAACACTGAAGCTTTCTTT
cdr3_aa: CASSLGRLNTEAFF

clone_size: once
d_call: .
v_call: TRBV2
j_call: TRBJ1-2
cdr3_nt: TGTGCCAGCAGTGGTACGGGGGGCGGCTACACCTTC
cdr3_aa: CASSGTGGGYTF

clone_size: .
d_call: TRBD1
v_call: TRBV28
j_call: TRBJ2-5
cdr3_nt: TGTGCCAGCAGTTTAGTCGGGACAGGGCAAGAGACCCAGTACTTC
cdr3_aa: CASSLVGTGQETQYF

clone_size: .
d_call: .
v_call: TRBV28
j_call: TRBJ2-7
cdr3_nt: TGTGCCAGCACCAAAGACGGGAGCTACGAGCAGTACTTC
cdr3_aa: CASTKDGSYEQYF

clone_size: .
d_call: .
v_call: TRBV9
j_call: TRBJ2-1
cdr3_nt: TGTGCCAGCAGCGTAATTGGGGCCGCCGATATATACAATGAGCAGTTCTTC
cdr3_aa: CASSVIGAADIYNEQFF

clone_size: once
d_call: .
v_call: TRBV18
j_call: TRBJ1-3
cdr3_nt: TGTGCCAGCTCACCACTTCTGGCGGGAGAAGGAAACACCATATATTTT
cdr3_aa: CASSPLLAGEGNTIYF

clone_size: .
d_call: TRBD1
v_call: TRBV29-1
j_call: TRBJ2-7
cdr3_nt: TGCAGCGTTGGGGGAAAAGGGGGCGGAAACTCCTACGAGCAGTACTTC
cdr3_aa: CSVGGKGGGNSYEQYF